This TCR beta chain was observed in a study of cytomegalovirus exposure and HLA in healthy donors. Study findings and constraints: Evidence from a later analysis indicated that most CMV-associated TCR beta chains looked HLA-restricted.

As concerns this clone: Its specificity is unknown. An end of the junction differs from the germline gene, which may be a read error. The identical CDR3 is also encoded by other nucleotide sequences in the sample.

PCR employed 60 Vbeta and 13 Jbeta primers. The table came from immunoSEQ multiplex PCR; TCRdb's copy has only in-frame clones and leaves some out. Here the sample spans around 140,000 clones, around 72% being singletons. Germline V gene sequence: CDR1 MGHRA, CDR2 YSYEKL. The CDR3 is 16 amino acids. Sequenced input: PBMCs. The origin of this receptor is a man in his forties or fifties in good health and CMV-seropositive. The chain recombines TRBV4-1 with TRBJ1-2; 7 bases are a match to TRBD1. CDR3 loop: CASSQVYRQGALGYTF. The CDR3 nucleotides read TGCGCCAGCAGCCAAGTCTATCGACAGGGAGCGCTGGGCTACACTTTC.